The 30 T cell receptor beta chains below were found in one sample sequenced in a study of T cells in tumors after PD-1 blockade. The assay was immunoSEQ multiplex PCR, and TCRdb's table has in-frame clones only and misses some. The sample lists almost 35,000 clones, about three quarters occurring once. The source material was PBMCs, sampled after anti-PD-1 treatment. The receptors originated from a human donor with basal cell carcinoma.

This chain links TRBV10-3 with TRBJ1-4, with a tentative D call TRBD1 (6 bases). The V end was cut by 0 bases, the J end by 8 bases, with 16 bases between. Germline V gene data show CDR1 as ENHRY and CDR2 as SYGVKD. This CDR3 is built from 16 residues. This CDR3 reads CAISESARGQEEKLFF. Here the CDR3 DNA reads TGTGCCATCAGTGAGTCGGCCAGGGGACAAGAGGAAAAACTGTTTTTT.

This clone was recorded once. The chain carries TRBV5-4 and TRBJ1-2; D unclear. The CDR3 length is 13 residues. Germline CDR1 SGHNT, CDR2 YYREEE (reference sequence). With 0 bases removed from V and 2 bases from J, the gap between germline ends came to 5 bases. The DNA for the CDR3 is TGTGCCAGCAGCTTGGGCGGGAACTATGGCTACACCTTC. Protein product: CASSLGGNYGYTF.

V and J are TRBV7-3 and TRBJ2-3; 7 nucleotides agree with TRBD2. V was clipped by 1 base and J by 0 bases; unmatched bases: 10. Germline V gene data show CDR1 as SGHTA and CDR2 as FQGTGA. The CDR3 contains 18 residues. In DNA, the CDR3 is TGTGCCAGCAGCTTAAACGTCGGGACTATGACTAGCACAGATACGCAGTATTTT. Its protein is CASSLNVGTMTSTDTQYF.

In its sample, this clone was seen a few times. The rearrangement uses TRBV6-1 and TRBJ1-6; the D is unclear. V lost 3 bases and J 4 bases, leaving 4 bases between the germline ends. Germline V gene data show CDR1 as MNHNS and CDR2 as SASEGT. The CDR3 contains 13 residues. The CDR3 region is CASSEVYNSPLHF. CDR3 nucleotides: TGTGCCAGCAGTGAGGTATATAATTCACCCCTCCACTTT.

As DNA, the CDR3 is TGTGCCAGCAGCTTCTCGCCGGGGAACACTGAAGCTTTCTTT. It translates to CASSFSPGNTEAFF. The chain links TRBV7-2 to TRBJ1-1; no definite D call. V lost 3 bases and J lost 1, with 9 bases in between. Germline assignment: CDR1 SGHTA and CDR2 FQGNSA. This CDR3 spans 14 amino acids.

Only a few counts were recorded for this clone. The J gene is TRBJ2-2, the V gene TRBV7-8; a possible D gene is TRBD2 (5 bases). From germline, CDR1 is SGHVS and CDR2 FQNEAQ. V lost 5 bases, J lost 2 bases, and 18 bases lay in between. The CDR3 is made up of 17 amino acids. Here the CDR3 DNA reads TGTGCCAGCAGCGCGAGAGCGGTATCTTCTAACACCGGGGAGCTGTTTTTT. Translating it yields CASSARAVSSNTGELFF.

The chain recombines TRBV2 with TRBJ1-6, with no clear D. The V end lost 6 bases, the J end lost 6 bases, and 15 bases lay between the germline ends. Germline CDR1 and CDR2: SNHLY and FYNNEI. The CDR3 extends over 15 amino acids. The CDR3 sequence is CASSVSAGGNSPLHF. The CDR3, as DNA: TGTGCCAGCAGCGTGTCGGCAGGCGGTAATTCACCCCTCCACTTT.

This chain uses TRBV7-9 with TRBJ1-3; 7 nucleotides match TRBD1. The CDR3 has 13 residues. With 10 bases clipped from V and 0 bases from J, the junction kept 3 bases outside the gene matches. Germline CDR1 SEHNR, CDR2 FQNEAQ (reference sequence). The CDR3: CAKGASSGNTIYF. The CDR3 nucleotides are TGTGCCAAGGGGGCCAGCTCTGGAAACACCATATATTTT.

The rearrangement uses TRBV5-1 and TRBJ2-2; D uncertain. The V end lost 4 bases, the J end lost 2 bases, and 6 bases lay between the germline ends. Per germline, CDR1 SGHRS and CDR2 YFSETQ. There are 13 residues in the CDR3. The CDR3 here is CASSGRNTGELFF. The CDR3 nucleotides are TGCGCCAGCAGCGGAAGAAACACCGGGGAGCTGTTTTTT.

The chain uses TRBV7-8 and TRBJ2-7, with D perhaps TRBD2 (6 bases). V gave up 2 bases and J gave up 6 bases, with 14 bases separating them. Germline-derived CDR1 and CDR2 are SGHVS and FQNEAQ. The CDR3 totals 14 residues. CDR3 loop: CASSLSGRRVEQYF. In DNA, the CDR3 is TGTGCCAGCAGCTTAAGTGGTCGGAGGGTCGAGCAGTACTTC.

V usage is TRBV29-1 and J usage is TRBJ1-2, with D perhaps matching TRBD1 (5 bases). The CDR3 extends over 14 amino acids. Per germline, CDR1 SQVTM and CDR2 ANQGSEA. V lost 3 bases and J 7 bases, leaving 18 bases between the germline ends. The CDR3 DNA is TGCAGCGTTGAGGGGGATAGGAATGGGGCTGGCTACACCTTC. Residues: CSVEGDRNGAGYTF.

The genes are TRBV5-4 and TRBJ1-2; the D gene is possibly TRBD1 (6 bases). This CDR3 region has 18 residues. V lost 4 bases, J lost 0 bases, and 22 bases lay in between. The germline V gene has CDR1 SGHNT and CDR2 YYREEE (reference sequence). CDR3 nucleotide sequence: TGTGCCAGCAGCCCGAGGGTGGGATCACAGGGCACTAACTATGGCTACACCTTC. Its translation is CASSPRVGSQGTNYGYTF.

The rearrangement joins TRBV6-1 to TRBJ2-7; TRBD2 agrees at 10 bases. The CDR3 loop spans 16 amino acids. Trimming cost V 2 bases and J 5 bases; bases outside gene matches: 9. Germline lookup yields CDR1 MNHNS and CDR2 SASEGT. CDR3 coding DNA: TGTGCCAGCAGTGAACGGAGTAGCGGGGGGATCCACGAGCAGTACTTC. Translating it yields CASSERSSGGIHEQYF.

The chain uses TRBV4-2 and TRBJ1-2, with D perhaps matching TRBD1 (6 bases). This CDR3 region has 16 residues. V lost 1 base and J 3 bases, leaving 15 bases between the germline ends. In germline, CDR1 is LGHNA, CDR2 YNFKEQ. The DNA for the CDR3 is TGTGCCAGCAGCCAAGTAACAGGGCAGGGAGACTATGGCTACACCTTC. Translating gives CASSQVTGQGDYGYTF.

The chain carries TRBV5-5 and TRBJ1-4; D perhaps matches TRBD1 (5 bases). The ends were cut back, 4 bases at V and 6 bases at J, with 13 bases in the middle. Germline values: CDR1 SGHKS, CDR2 YYEKEE (reference sequence). This CDR3 is built from 14 residues. The chain's CDR3 is CASSRKQGDEKLFF. The CDR3 region has the DNA TGTGCCAGCAGCCGAAAGCAGGGAGATGAAAAACTGTTTTTT.

This chain joins TRBV11-3 and TRBJ2-3; 16 bases agree with TRBD2. Germline CDR1 is SGHNT and CDR2 is YENEEA. The CDR3 covers 19 residues. V lost 2 bases and J lost 4; bases outside the gene matches: 9. The CDR3 sequence: CASSLHSGTSGRVSDTQYF. The DNA for the CDR3 is TGTGCCAGCAGCTTACATTCCGGGACTAGCGGGAGGGTCTCAGATACGCAGTATTTT.

This sequence joins TRBV19 and TRBJ1-5, with a weak D call TRBD1 (5 bases). V shed 3 bases and J shed 5 bases, with 11 bases lying between them. Per germline, CDR1 LNHDA and CDR2 SQIVND (reference sequence). The CDR3 spans 14 residues. The CDR3 coding sequence is TGTGCCAGTAGTATCGGTCAGGGCCATCAGCCCCAGCATTTT. It translates to CASSIGQGHQPQHF. Variable domain in full (rest from reference TRBV19 and TRBJ1-5): DGGITQSPKYLFRKEGQNVTLSCEQNLNHDAMYWYRQDPGQGLRLIYYSQIVNDFQKGDIAEGYSVSREKKESFPLTVTSAQKNPTAFYLCASSIGQGHQPQHFGDGTRLSIL.

Turning to this clone: Sequence at one end of the junction differs from germline and may be a read error. The chain combines TRBV19 with TRBJ2-1; D not resolved. The CDR3 runs to 15 residues. The germline CDR1 and CDR2 sequences are LNHDA and SQIVND (reference sequence). The CDR3 protein is CASSVDGIPNNEQFF. The CDR3 DNA follows: TGTGCCAGTAGTGTAGACGGAATTCCAAACAATGAGCAGTTCTTC.

The table lists this clone with a few counts. The chain employs TRBV5-1 and TRBJ1-3; D unresolved. Germline assignment: CDR1 SGHRS and CDR2 YFSETQ. This CDR3 comprises 13 residues. V dropped 4 bases and J dropped 2 bases, with 7 bases sitting between them. This CDR3 reads CASSRRPGNTIYF. CDR3 nucleotide sequence: TGCGCCAGCAGCCGTAGACCTGGAAACACCATATATTTT.

The rearrangement joins TRBV9 to TRBJ1-5; D is possibly TRBD1 (5 bases). This CDR3 has 15 amino acids. CDR1 SGDLS and CDR2 YYNGEE come from the germline V gene. V lost 3 bases, J lost 6 bases, and 16 bases lay in between. The CDR3 protein is CASSAGRPRGQPQHF. In DNA form, the CDR3 reads TGTGCCAGCAGCGCGGGACGACCGAGGGGTCAGCCCCAGCATTTT.

The CDR3 DNA reads TGTGCCATCAGTGAGGGGTTAGCGCAGAACACTGAAGCTTTCTTT. Translation gives CAISEGLAQNTEAFF. The genes are TRBV10-3 and TRBJ1-1; no firm D call. Germline V lookup: CDR1 ENHRY, CDR2 SYGVKD. The CDR3 sequence is 15 residues long. Trimming pared 2 bases from V and 1 base from J, leaving 11 bases between.

The chain links TRBV7-6 to TRBJ2-7, with TRBD2 matching 16 bases. The CDR3 is 17 residues long. Germline V gene data show CDR1 as SGHVS and CDR2 as FNYEAQ. V lost 0 bases to trimming and J lost 5 bases; unmatched junction nucleotides: 4. The CDR3 here is CASSLAGLAGGKDEQYF. CDR3 coding DNA: TGTGCCAGCAGCTTAGCGGGACTAGCGGGGGGGAAGGACGAGCAGTACTTC.

The rearrangement joins TRBV4-3 to TRBJ2-3, with D possibly being TRBD2 (6 bases). This CDR3 contains 17 residues. Germline-derived CDR1 and CDR2 are LGHNA and YSLEER. V was trimmed by 4 bases and J by 2 bases, leaving 19 bases between them. Here the CDR3 DNA reads TGCGCCAGCAGCCTGGGGGTGGGGGTGGGACTCACAGATACGCAGTATTTT. Protein: CASSLGVGVGLTDTQYF.

The CDR3 DNA is TGTGCCAGCAGCCCACTAAGGGGCTTCACAGATACGCAGTATTTT. Translation: CASSPLRGFTDTQYF. The chain has TRBV11-3 and TRBJ2-3, with D tentatively TRBD1 (5 bases). Between the trimmed V and J ends, which lost 5 bases and 2 bases, there was a span of 14 bases. The CDR3 has 15 residues. The germline CDR1 and CDR2 sequences are SGHNT and YENEEA.

A few counts support this clone. This chain joins TRBV18 and TRBJ2-7; 8 nucleotides align to TRBD1. V was pared by 6 bases and J by 3 bases, with 4 bases of the junction left unmatched. CDR1 is KGHSH, CDR2 LQKENI, per germline. The CDR3 is made up of 13 amino acids. The CDR3 sequence is CASSQGQGYEQYF. The CDR3 DNA follows: TGTGCCAGCTCCCAAGGACAGGGCTACGAGCAGTACTTC.

This clone occurred a few times. The rearrangement joins TRBV27 to TRBJ1-2, with D unresolved. The CDR3 length is 14 residues. Deletions cut 6 bases from V and 7 bases from J, with 18 bases between. The germline CDR1 and CDR2 sequences are MNHEY and SMNVEV (reference sequence). CDR3 coding DNA: TGTGCCAGCAGGTACCCCCCCCGGGTTAGTGGCTACACCTTC. The encoded protein is CASRYPPRVSGYTF.

A single count supports this clone. The same CDR3 is also encoded by other DNA sequences in this sample. This sequence joins TRBV6-5 and TRBJ1-4; tentative D call: TRBD1 (6 bases). Deletions cut 0 bases from V and 5 bases from J, with 10 bases between. The CDR3 loop spans 15 amino acids. Germline CDR1 and CDR2: MNHEY and SVGAGI. In DNA, the CDR3 is TGTGCCAGCAGTTACTCGGGGGGCGCGAATGAAAAACTGTTTTTT. It codes for CASSYSGGANEKLFF.

The rearrangement joins TRBV5-1 to TRBJ1-2; D not resolved. The CDR3 contains 14 residues. V was trimmed by 1 base and J by 4 bases, leaving 11 bases between them. Germline-derived CDR1 and CDR2 are SGHRS and YFSETQ. The CDR3 spells CASSLMGQSYGYTF. The CDR3 DNA reads as TGCGCCAGCAGCTTGATGGGTCAGAGCTATGGCTACACCTTC.

In its sample, this clone was seen many times. The chain employs TRBV6-2 or TRBV6-3 and TRBJ2-5, with D uncertain. Germline assignment: CDR1 MNHEY and CDR2 SVGEGT. Trimming stripped 0 bases from V and 4 bases from J, with 9 bases between. This CDR3 is 14 amino acids long. As DNA, the CDR3 is TGTGCCAGCAGTTACTCGGGCGTTGGAGAGACCCAGTACTTC. Protein: CASSYSGVGETQYF.

This chain uses TRBV10-3 with TRBJ2-7; D unresolved. Germline V gene lookup returns CDR1 ENHRY and CDR2 SYGVKD. Trimming pared 6 bases from V and 4 bases from J, leaving 7 bases between. The CDR3 length is 11 residues. This CDR3 reads CAISAQYEQYF. In DNA form, the CDR3 reads TGTGCCATCAGCGCGCAATACGAGCAGTACTTC.